This TCR beta chain was recovered during a study of vaccination and CD4 T cells after COVID-19. Study-level results: Convalescent patients had a median about 90% of reactive clones appearing only post-vaccination.

Oncomine TCR Beta short-read sequencing was applied to DNA from cultured CD4+ T cells. Via MiXCR, TCRdb re-called the PCR reads, giving one row per CDR3 protein. The table has about 15,000 distinct CDR3 sequences, approximately 51% seen once. CDR3 size: 17 residues. In germline, CDR1 is DFQATT, CDR2 SNEGSKA (reference sequence). V gave up 2 bases and J gave up 8 bases; unmatched junction bases: 17. A note on this clonotype: Its antigen remains unknown.

As for treatment: roughly 11-day PBMC culture with coronavirus spike peptide pools or control peptides (ViraFEST assay). Dates of positive PCR ran from March to December 2020, before US Alpha, Beta and Delta variants. The material was CD4+ T cells from blood, cultured in vitro, obtained before SARS-CoV-2 vaccination. This sequence was found in a human donor who had recovered from COVID-19. The rearrangement joins TRBV20-1 to TRBJ2-1; TRBD2 aligns across 8 bases. As DNA, the CDR3 is TGCAGTGCTAGACCCACGCTAGGTGCGGGGGGCTTGGATGAGCAGTTCTTC. It translates to CSARPTLGAGGLDEQFF.